What follows are 27 T cell receptor beta chains derived from one specimen sequenced in a study of identical twins. TCRdb re-called the 5' RACE reads through MiXCR, storing one row per CDR3 protein. This repertoire shows approximately 690,000 distinct CDR3 sequences, roughly 6% found once; its top ten account for roughly 1.8%. The sequencing input was naive T cells sorted from blood. The receptors stem from a man younger than 35 in good health.

This clonotype has more than one count but fewer than ten. This chain connects TRBV11-2 to TRBJ2-1; 10 nucleotides line up with TRBD2. Germline V gives CDR1 SGHAT, CDR2 FQNNGV. Unmatched junction bases numbered 9, after V lost 4 bases and J lost 0 bases. The CDR3 is made up of 18 amino acids. The chain's CDR3 is CASSSRGTSASSYNEQFF. CDR3 nucleotides: TGTGCCAGCAGCTCCCGTGGGACTAGCGCTAGCTCCTACAATGAGCAGTTCTTC.

J is TRBJ2-3 and V is TRBV10-3; TRBD2 matches at 14 bases. The J segment lost 6 bases and the V segment lost 5 bases, leaving 10 bases of the junction unmatched. Looked up from germline, CDR1 is ENHRY and CDR2 is SYGVKD. CDR3 size: 17 residues. The DNA of the CDR3 is TGTGCCATCAGTCCCGGGACTAGCGGGAGTTTTCTCGATACGCAGTATTTT. Encoded protein: CAISPGTSGSFLDTQYF.

This clonotype was found many times. J is TRBJ2-3 and V is TRBV20-1; 10 nucleotides align to TRBD2. In germline, CDR1 is DFQATT, CDR2 SNEGSKA (reference sequence). The CDR3 length is 15 residues. V shed 3 bases, J shed 0 bases, and the junction held 3 bases outside the gene matches. CDR3 protein: CSASVSGRSTDTQYF. In DNA form, the CDR3 reads TGCAGTGCTAGCGTTAGCGGGAGGAGCACAGATACGCAGTATTTT.

The chain links TRBV29-1 to TRBJ1-2; no reliable D call. Between the trimmed V and J ends, which lost 5 bases and 0 bases, there was a span of 10 bases. This CDR3 region has 13 residues. Per the germline V gene, CDR1 is SQVTM and CDR2 is ANQGSEA. The CDR3 is CSVTVGANYGYTF. The CDR3 coding sequence is TGCAGCGTTACAGTGGGAGCTAACTATGGCTACACCTTC.

This chain joins TRBV4-1 and TRBJ2-2; D unclear. This CDR3 region has 15 residues. Trimming cost V 6 bases and J 1 base, with 12 bases left between them. Germline values: CDR1 MGHRA, CDR2 YSYEKL. CDR3 protein: CASRMGILNTGELFF. The CDR3 coding sequence is TGCGCCAGCAGGATGGGGATCCTGAACACCGGGGAGCTGTTTTTT.

V is TRBV9 and J is TRBJ2-2, with D possibly being TRBD2 (6 bases). V was trimmed by 0 bases and J by 0 bases, leaving 6 bases between them. Germline lookup yields CDR1 SGDLS and CDR2 YYNGEE. This CDR3 is 15 amino acids long. CDR3: CASSVASANTGELFF. The CDR3 DNA reads as TGTGCCAGCAGCGTAGCTAGCGCGAACACCGGGGAGCTGTTTTTT.

This clonotype was counted only a few times. The chain couples TRBV27 to TRBJ2-1; D tentatively reads TRBD1 or TRBD2 (5 bases each). The V end was cut by 2 bases, the J end by 5 bases, with 19 bases between. The CDR3 runs 17 residues. CDR1 and CDR2 (germline): MNHEY, SMNVEV (reference sequence). CDR3 in amino acids: CASSLRPRDLSNNEQFF. For the CDR3, the DNA is TGTGCCAGCAGTTTAAGGCCCCGGGACCTTAGTAACAATGAGCAGTTCTTC.

This clonotype was found a few times. The chain uses TRBV4-2 and TRBJ1-2; no clear D. Germline values: CDR1 LGHNA, CDR2 YNFKEQ. The CDR3 contains 14 residues. Trimming left V 0 bases short and J 8 bases short, with 13 bases between. The CDR3 nucleotides read TGTGCCAGCAGCCAAGATCTATCGGGGAACGGCTACACCTTC. This codes for CASSQDLSGNGYTF.

This clonotype was picked up a small number of times. This sequence joins TRBV6-1 and TRBJ1-4, with a weak D call TRBD1 (6 bases). This CDR3 region has 13 residues. Germline V lookup: CDR1 MNHNS, CDR2 SASEGT. V shed 11 bases and J shed 4 bases, with 14 bases lying between them. The CDR3 DNA reads as TGTGCCGTGGCCCGGACAGATAATGAAAAACTGTTTTTT. This codes for CAVARTDNEKLFF.

The chain employs TRBV12-3 or TRBV12-4 and TRBJ2-5; TRBD2 agrees at 13 bases. V shed 3 bases and J 9 bases; nucleotides not matched to a gene: 4. This CDR3 is 14 amino acids long. DNA of the CDR3: TGTGCCAGCAGTTTCTCGACTAGCGGGAGGCCCCAGTACTTC. Translated: CASSFSTSGRPQYF.

The rearrangement uses TRBV15 and TRBJ1-5; D unclear. Germline values: CDR1 LNHNV, CDR2 YYDKDF (reference sequence). Trimming removed 6 bases at V and 0 bases at J, with 12 bases between. The CDR3 spans 15 residues. CDR3 protein: CATRGTFNSNQPQHF. CDR3 sequence (DNA): TGTGCCACCAGGGGCACTTTCAATAGCAATCAGCCCCAGCATTTT. Full variable domain (rest looked up from reference TRBV15 and TRBJ1-5): DAMVIQNPRYQVTQFGKPVTLSCSQTLNHNVMYWYQQKSSQAPKLLFHYYDKDFNNEADTPDNFQSRRPNTSFCFLDIRSPGLGDTAMYLCATRGTFNSNQPQHFGDGTRLSIL.

This chain links TRBV7-3 with TRBJ2-2; weak D call: TRBD2 (6 bases). Germline values: CDR1 SGHTA, CDR2 FQGTGA. The CDR3 loop spans 15 amino acids. V gave up 5 bases and J gave up 0 bases, with 10 bases separating them. CDR3 in DNA: TGTGCCAGCAGCCGGACTAACGCGAACACCGGGGAGCTGTTTTTT. Protein sequence: CASSRTNANTGELFF.

V usage is TRBV20-1 and J usage is TRBJ2-3, with 8 nucleotides matching TRBD2. The CDR3 totals 15 residues. CDR1 is DFQATT and CDR2 is SNEGSKA in the germline V gene (reference sequence). V lost 4 bases to trimming and J lost 3 bases; unmatched junction nucleotides: 9. The CDR3 here is CSATYGLATTDTQYF. The CDR3 coding sequence is TGCAGTGCTACCTATGGACTAGCAACTACAGATACGCAGTATTTT.

This clonotype appeared a few times. The chain combines TRBV12-3 or TRBV12-4 with TRBJ1-5; D call uncertain. The CDR3 spans 15 residues. The V and J ends lost 3 bases and 6 bases respectively, with 15 bases between them. The CDR3 protein is CASSFGRGPSQPQHF. In DNA form, the CDR3 reads TGTGCCAGCAGTTTTGGACGGGGTCCAAGTCAGCCCCAGCATTTT.

The J gene is TRBJ1-4, the V gene TRBV7-9; D call uncertain. V shed 8 bases and J shed 8 bases, with 12 bases lying between them. Germline V lookup: CDR1 SEHNR, CDR2 FQNEAQ (reference sequence). The CDR3 is made up of 12 amino acids. The DNA of the CDR3 is TGTGCCAGCGTATCGGACTTAGAAAAACTGTTTTTT. This codes for CASVSDLEKLFF.

This clonotype was recorded many times. The chain recombines TRBV6-2 or TRBV6-3 with TRBJ1-5, with 7 bases lining up with TRBD1. J gave up 2 bases and V 5 bases, and 6 bases lay outside the gene matches. Looked up from germline, CDR1 is MNHEY and CDR2 is SVGEGT. CDR3 length: 15 amino acids. Here the CDR3 reads CASSTTGYGNQPQHF. As DNA, the CDR3 is TGTGCCAGCAGTACGACAGGGTACGGCAATCAGCCCCAGCATTTT.

This clonotype was counted between two and nine times. For the CDR3, the DNA is TGCAGTGCTAGTCGGGCTGGCACTGAAGCTTTCTTT. This codes for CSASRAGTEAFF. The rearrangement joins TRBV20-1 to TRBJ1-1; D uncertain. Germline CDR1 DFQATT, CDR2 SNEGSKA (reference sequence). The length of the CDR3 is 12 residues. Trimming left V 3 bases short and J 4 bases short, with 9 bases between.

This clonotype was found a few times. The genes are TRBV9 and TRBJ2-7, with TRBD2 matching over 8 bases. V shed 0 bases, J shed 3 bases, and the junction held 5 bases outside the gene matches. The CDR3 is 15 residues long. Germline lookup yields CDR1 SGDLS and CDR2 YYNGEE. The CDR3 sequence: CASSVVPGRVYEQYF. CDR3 nucleotide sequence: TGTGCCAGCAGCGTAGTCCCCGGGAGGGTCTACGAGCAGTACTTC.

Regarding this clonotype: A read error may explain this, as a much larger clone is one base away. The chain carries TRBV20-1 and TRBJ1-1; D ambiguous. Germline V gene sequence: CDR1 DFQATT, CDR2 SNEGSKA (reference sequence). This CDR3 has 13 residues. The CDR3 protein is CSARVSENTEAYF. DNA for the CDR3: TGCAGTGCTAGAGTTTCAGAGAACACTGAAGCTTACTTT.

The genes are TRBV7-6 and TRBJ1-2; 8 bases fit TRBD1. V lost 5 bases to trimming and J lost 4 bases; unmatched junction nucleotides: 9. Germline V gives CDR1 SGHVS, CDR2 FNYEAQ. The CDR3 spans 15 residues. The CDR3 loop is CASSAQGGGSYGYTF. Here the CDR3 DNA reads TGTGCCAGCAGCGCACAGGGGGGAGGTAGCTATGGCTACACCTTC.

This clonotype was observed at least ten times. This chain joins TRBV6-1 and TRBJ1-1, with unresolved D. The CDR3 totals 14 residues. V lost 8 bases and J 0 bases, leaving 13 bases between the germline ends. Germline V CDR1 and CDR2: MNHNS, SASEGT. This CDR3 is CASSLYRVNTEAFF. DNA of the CDR3: TGTGCCAGCTCACTCTACCGGGTGAACACTGAAGCTTTCTTT.

The rearrangement uses TRBV9 and TRBJ2-1; 8 bases match TRBD2. The CDR3 extends over 15 amino acids. CDR1 SGDLS and CDR2 YYNGEE come from the germline V gene. J gave up 6 bases and V 0 bases, and 5 bases lay outside the gene matches. This CDR3 reads CASSVVVAGSNEQFF. The CDR3 DNA reads TGTGCCAGCAGCGTAGTGGTAGCGGGAAGCAATGAGCAGTTCTTC.

In its sample, this clonotype was seen many times. V is TRBV7-3 and J is TRBJ2-4; a possible D gene is TRBD2 (6 bases). This CDR3 has 15 residues. V dropped 5 bases and J dropped 5 bases, with 16 bases sitting between them. Germline assignment: CDR1 SGHTA and CDR2 FQGTGA. This CDR3 is CASSPWGGAENIQYF. As DNA, the CDR3 is TGTGCCAGCAGCCCTTGGGGCGGGGCGGAAAACATTCAGTACTTC.

This clonotype has a count of ten or more. This chain joins TRBV12-3 or TRBV12-4 and TRBJ1-6; D may be TRBD1 (6 bases). CDR3 size: 15 residues. Trimming cost V 5 bases and J 7 bases, with 15 bases left between them. The CDR3 sequence: CASSHTGARNSPLHF. The CDR3 bases are TGTGCCAGCAGTCACACGGGGGCGCGGAATTCACCCCTCCACTTT.

This clonotype occurred a few times. CDR3 residues: CASSPRTSTGTDTQYF. In DNA, the CDR3 is TGTGCCAGCAGCCCCCGGACTAGCACGGGAACAGATACGCAGTATTTT. V is TRBV7-9 and J is TRBJ2-3, with 8 bases that match TRBD2. Germline V lookup: CDR1 SEHNR, CDR2 FQNEAQ (reference sequence). CDR3 size: 16 residues. V lost 5 bases to trimming and J lost 3 bases; unmatched junction nucleotides: 10.

This clonotype was recorded at least ten times. The chain couples TRBV10-3 to TRBJ1-2; D might be TRBD1 (5 bases). The V gene lost 2 bases and the J gene lost 5 bases, with 15 bases spanning the gap. The CDR3 covers 15 residues. Germline lookup yields CDR1 ENHRY and CDR2 SYGVKD. This chain's CDR3 is CAISETTGTEYGYTF. The CDR3 DNA sequence: TGTGCCATCAGTGAGACGACCGGGACGGAGTATGGCTACACCTTC.

CDR3 amino acids: CASSDSGGADTQYF. The CDR3, as DNA: TGTGCCAGCAGTGACTCGGGGGGCGCAGATACGCAGTATTTT. This chain joins TRBV6-4 and TRBJ2-3; perhaps D is TRBD1 or TRBD2 (6 bases each). V dropped 0 bases and J dropped 4 bases, with 8 bases sitting between them. CDR1 is MRHNA, CDR2 SNTAGT, per germline. The CDR3 contains 14 residues.